This TCR beta chain was sequenced in a study of blood T cell repertoires in COVID-19. In the study overall: The origin of the acute and convalescent COVID-19 samples was the United States, Italy and Spain. T cells, B-cell-depleted T cells, or PBMCs supplied cDNA or gDNA.

Per the authors' pipeline: Reference gene primer amplification in the assay estimated nucleated cell counts. TCRdb keeps only in-frame clones here, not all; method: immunoSEQ multiplex PCR. V and J calls and clone size are copied from that table; D and trimming were computed from the DNA. Among 250,000 to 300,000 clones, around 87% were seen once, and the ten largest hold less than 4.5%. Sequencing input: peripheral blood. This TCR came from a man between 18 and 35 years old with active or convalescent COVID-19.

The CDR3 spells CASSRPGLAGGHEQFF. CDR3 sequence (DNA): TGTGCCAGCAGCCGACCGGGACTAGCGGGGGGCCACGAGCAGTTCTTC. The chain has TRBV3-1 (or the pseudogene TRBV3-2) and TRBJ2-1; 15 bases line up with TRBD2. CDR3 size: 16 residues. Germline trimming cut 4 bases from V and 10 bases from J; bases unmatched to any gene: 8. Per the germline V gene, CDR1 is LGHDT and CDR2 is YNNKEL (reference sequence).